The T cell receptor beta chain described here comes from a study of T-cell memory formation after mild COVID-19. A 5'RACE reaction primed in the constant segment made cDNA libraries of TCR alpha and TCR beta, and these carried sample barcodes and UMIs. TCRdb processed the 5' RACE reads anew with MiXCR; each CDR3 protein has one entry. The repertoire holds 300,000 to 350,000 distinct CDR3 sequences, with around an eighth as singletons. This clonotype was picked up a small number of times. The CDR3 consists of 11 residues. Germline V gene lookup returns CDR1 DFQATT and CDR2 SNEGSKA (reference sequence).

The chain couples TRBV20-1 to TRBJ2-3; D possibly corresponds to TRBD2 (6 bases). Sequencing was carried out using PBMCs or a T cell subset sorted from them (not recorded which). This sequence originates from a young man who had mild COVID-19 (a few samples of this study predate the infection). Cell type and time point are not known. The CDR3 region is CRDLGGDTQYF. CDR3 in DNA: TGCAGGGACCTTGGAGGGGATACGCAGTATTTT.